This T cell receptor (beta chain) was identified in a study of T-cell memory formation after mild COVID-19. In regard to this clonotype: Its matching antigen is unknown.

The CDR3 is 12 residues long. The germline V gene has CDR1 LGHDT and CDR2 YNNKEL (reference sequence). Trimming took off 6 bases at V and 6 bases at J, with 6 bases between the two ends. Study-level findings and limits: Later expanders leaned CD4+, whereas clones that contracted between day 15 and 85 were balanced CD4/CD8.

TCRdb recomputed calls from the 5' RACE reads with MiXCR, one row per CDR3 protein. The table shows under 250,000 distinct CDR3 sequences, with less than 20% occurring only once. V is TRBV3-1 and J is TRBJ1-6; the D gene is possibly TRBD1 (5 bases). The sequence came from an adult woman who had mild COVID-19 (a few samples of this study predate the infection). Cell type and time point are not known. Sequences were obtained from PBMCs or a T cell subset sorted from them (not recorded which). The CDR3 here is CASSDSNSPLHF. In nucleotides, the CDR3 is TGTGCCAGCAGTGACAGTAATTCACCCCTCCACTTT.